The rows below give T cell receptor beta chains drawn from one sample of a study of human T cells and chemical hapten exposure. TCRdb analysed the RACE reads with MiXCR anew, one entry per CDR3 protein. The sample lists some 46,000 distinct CDR3 sequences, around 4% seen once, with 1.5% to 2% in the top ten. Input material: whole blood. Every receptor here comes from a female donor in good health. Some clones in this sample may be carry-over from other donors' samples. Both conserved end residues are part of each CDR3. D genes are given only for firm matches. Expanded clones get a size class; other rows say once, few or many, or leave the size out.

cdr3_nt: TGTGCCTGGAGTGGATGGCAGGGCGTAGATCAGCCCCAGCATTTT
cdr3_aa: CAWSGWQGVDQPQHF
v_call: TRBV30
j_call: TRBJ1-5
clone_size: -
d_call: -

cdr3_nt: TGTGCCAGCAGAAGACAGGGGGGGAGTTATGGCTACACCTTC
cdr3_aa: CASRRQGGSYGYTF
v_call: TRBV28
j_call: TRBJ1-2
clone_size: many
d_call: TRBD1

cdr3_nt: TGTGCCAGCTCACCACCGGGTTCTGCTAGGGAGACTGAAGCTTTCTTT
cdr3_aa: CASSPPGSARETEAFF
v_call: TRBV18
j_call: TRBJ1-1
clone_size: many
d_call: -

cdr3_nt: TGTGCCAGCAGTTTAGCCAGGGTCGGGAATTCACCCCTCCACTTT
cdr3_aa: CASSLARVGNSPLHF
v_call: TRBV28
j_call: TRBJ1-6
clone_size: many
d_call: -

cdr3_nt: TGTGCCAGCAGCTTAGTGGGACAGGGCAATCAGCCCCAGCATTTT
cdr3_aa: CASSLVGQGNQPQHF
v_call: TRBV7-2
j_call: TRBJ1-5
clone_size: many
d_call: TRBD1

cdr3_nt: TGTGCCAGCAGTTTACCGGGACTAGCGGGGGGGTACAATGAGCAGTTCTTC
cdr3_aa: CASSLPGLAGGYNEQFF
v_call: TRBV6-5
j_call: TRBJ2-1
clone_size: -
d_call: TRBD2

cdr3_nt: TGCGCCAGCAGCTTGCAAGTTATCGCGTTCAACACTGAAGCTTTCTTT
cdr3_aa: CASSLQVIAFNTEAFF
v_call: TRBV5-1
j_call: TRBJ1-1
clone_size: many
d_call: -

cdr3_nt: TGCGCCAGCAGACTGGGACAGAGCAGCAATCAGCCCCAGCATTTT
cdr3_aa: CASRLGQSSNQPQHF
v_call: TRBV5-1
j_call: TRBJ1-5
clone_size: many
d_call: TRBD1

cdr3_nt: TGCAGCGCCGTACAGGGGGGCGCCACTGAAGCTTTCTTT
cdr3_aa: CSAVQGGATEAFF
v_call: TRBV29-1
j_call: TRBJ1-1
clone_size: many
d_call: TRBD1

cdr3_nt: TGTGCCACCAGCAGAGGCAGGGAGGCTGGCTACACCTTC
cdr3_aa: CATSRGREAGYTF
v_call: TRBV15
j_call: TRBJ1-2
clone_size: many
d_call: -

cdr3_nt: TGTGCCAGCTCGCCATTGCGGGGTAACACTGAAGCTTTCTTT
cdr3_aa: CASSPLRGNTEAFF
v_call: TRBV18
j_call: TRBJ1-1
clone_size: many
d_call: -

cdr3_nt: TGCAGCGTTGTAGACGGGACTTTGACAGATACGCAGTATTTT
cdr3_aa: CSVVDGTLTDTQYF
v_call: TRBV29-1
j_call: TRBJ2-3
clone_size: many
d_call: -

cdr3_nt: TGTGCCAGCAGTTACTGGCCAGGAGGTGAGCAGTTCTTC
cdr3_aa: CASSYWPGGEQFF
v_call: TRBV6-5
j_call: TRBJ2-1
clone_size: many
d_call: -

cdr3_nt: TGTGCCAGCAGTGGGAAGCCGACAGGGCTGGGGACTAATTCACCCCTCCACTTT
cdr3_aa: CASSGKPTGLGTNSPLHF
v_call: TRBV25-1
j_call: TRBJ1-6
clone_size: many
d_call: TRBD1

cdr3_nt: TGTGCCAGCAGGACAGGGCTTAGCAATCAGCCCCAGCATTTT
cdr3_aa: CASRTGLSNQPQHF
v_call: TRBV2
j_call: TRBJ1-5
clone_size: many
d_call: TRBD1

cdr3_nt: TGTGCCAGCAGCACCCGGGACAGAATTAACTATGGCTACACCTTC
cdr3_aa: CASSTRDRINYGYTF
v_call: TRBV5-5
j_call: TRBJ1-2
clone_size: many
d_call: TRBD1

cdr3_nt: TGTGCCACCAGTGAAGAAGCCCCGGGCGATGAGCAGTTCTTC
cdr3_aa: CATSEEAPGDEQFF
v_call: TRBV24-1
j_call: TRBJ2-1
clone_size: many
d_call: -

cdr3_nt: TGTGCCACCAGTGATTCCAGCTCGACAGCCACCAATCAGCCCCAGCATTTT
cdr3_aa: CATSDSSSTATNQPQHF
v_call: TRBV24-1
j_call: TRBJ1-5
clone_size: many
d_call: -

cdr3_nt: TGCAGCGTTGAAGTACCCGGGACAGACCCCGATCGTCTCAACTACGAGCAGTACTTC
cdr3_aa: CSVEVPGTDPDRLNYEQYF
v_call: TRBV29-1
j_call: TRBJ2-7
clone_size: many
d_call: TRBD1

cdr3_nt: TGTGCCAGCAGCCGCTCGACAGAAAGCAACGAGGGGCACCAGCATTTT
cdr3_aa: CASSRSTESNEGHQHF
v_call: TRBV3-1
j_call: TRBJ1-5
clone_size: few
d_call: -

cdr3_nt: TGCGCCAGCAGCCCCAGGGGGGGCAGTTCGAACACCGGGGAGCTGTTTTTT
cdr3_aa: CASSPRGGSSNTGELFF
v_call: TRBV4-1
j_call: TRBJ2-2
clone_size: -
d_call: -

cdr3_nt: TGTGCCAGTACGAAGGCCCGCCCGGGACAGCCCAATGAAAAACTGTTTTTT
cdr3_aa: CASTKARPGQPNEKLFF
v_call: TRBV19
j_call: TRBJ1-4
clone_size: -
d_call: TRBD1

cdr3_nt: TGTGCCAGCAGCCAAGGTGGGCAAAGCAATCAGCCCCAGCATTTT
cdr3_aa: CASSQGGQSNQPQHF
v_call: TRBV14
j_call: TRBJ1-5
clone_size: many
d_call: -

cdr3_nt: TGTGCCAGCACCCGGGGGCCCTCGGCTGAAGCTTTCTTT
cdr3_aa: CASTRGPSAEAFF
v_call: TRBV7-9
j_call: TRBJ1-1
clone_size: many
d_call: -

cdr3_nt: TGTGCCAGCAGTACTAGCGGGGGGGCGGTCTACAATGAGCAGTTCTTC
cdr3_aa: CASSTSGGAVYNEQFF
v_call: TRBV7-3
j_call: TRBJ2-1
clone_size: many
d_call: TRBD2

cdr3_nt: TGTGCCAGCAGGACTAGCGTGACCGGGGAGCTGTTTTTT
cdr3_aa: CASRTSVTGELFF
v_call: TRBV2
j_call: TRBJ2-2
clone_size: many
d_call: TRBD2

cdr3_nt: TGCGCCAGCAGCCAAGGACAGGGGGCCACTGAAGCTTTCTTT
cdr3_aa: CASSQGQGATEAFF
v_call: TRBV4-1
j_call: TRBJ1-1
clone_size: many
d_call: TRBD1

cdr3_nt: TGTGCCATCAGTGAGGTTTTTGGGGGCCGTAATTCACCCCTCCACTTT
cdr3_aa: CAISEVFGGRNSPLHF
v_call: TRBV10-3
j_call: TRBJ1-6
clone_size: few
d_call: -

cdr3_nt: TGTGCCAGCAGTCGGGGGCTTAACACTGAAGCTTTCTTT
cdr3_aa: CASSRGLNTEAFF
v_call: TRBV28
j_call: TRBJ1-1
clone_size: many
d_call: -

cdr3_nt: TGTGCCAGTAGTAGGTCCATTGAGCAGTTCTTC
cdr3_aa: CASSRSIEQFF
v_call: TRBV19
j_call: TRBJ2-1
clone_size: many
d_call: -

cdr3_nt: TGTGCCAGCAGCCCCCGCCCGCTGGGCACAGATACGCAGTATTTT
cdr3_aa: CASSPRPLGTDTQYF
v_call: TRBV3-1
j_call: TRBJ2-3
clone_size: many
d_call: -

cdr3_nt: TGCGCCAGCAGCATCCCCGGCCAATACGAGCAGTACTTC
cdr3_aa: CASSIPGQYEQYF
v_call: TRBV5-1
j_call: TRBJ2-7
clone_size: many
d_call: -

cdr3_nt: TGCAGCGTTTTGAACAACAGGGAGATTAACTATGGCTACACCTTC
cdr3_aa: CSVLNNREINYGYTF
v_call: TRBV29-1
j_call: TRBJ1-2
clone_size: many
d_call: -

cdr3_nt: TGCAGCGTTGTATACAGGATTAAAGAGACCCAGTACTTC
cdr3_aa: CSVVYRIKETQYF
v_call: TRBV29-1
j_call: TRBJ2-5
clone_size: -
d_call: -

cdr3_nt: TGCGCCAGCAGCTTGGTCGGAGACTACGAGCAGTACTTC
cdr3_aa: CASSLVGDYEQYF
v_call: TRBV5-1
j_call: TRBJ2-7
clone_size: many
d_call: -

cdr3_nt: TGCAGTGCTAGGTGGGGGGCGGACCACGAGCAGTACTTC
cdr3_aa: CSARWGADHEQYF
v_call: TRBV20-1
j_call: TRBJ2-7
clone_size: medium-sized
d_call: -

cdr3_nt: TGTGCCAGCAGTGAAGGAGGGGACGGCACAGATACGCAGTATTTT
cdr3_aa: CASSEGGDGTDTQYF
v_call: TRBV2
j_call: TRBJ2-3
clone_size: many
d_call: -

cdr3_nt: TGTGCCAGCTCACCATCGAGCTCCTCTAATTCACCCCTCCACTTT
cdr3_aa: CASSPSSSSNSPLHF
v_call: TRBV18
j_call: TRBJ1-6
clone_size: once
d_call: -

cdr3_nt: TGCAGCGTGGGACAGCCGAACACTGAAGCTTTCTTT
cdr3_aa: CSVGQPNTEAFF
v_call: TRBV29-1
j_call: TRBJ1-1
clone_size: many
d_call: TRBD1

cdr3_nt: TGCGCCAGCAGTCCCGGGACTCAAACCGGGGAGCTGTTTTTT
cdr3_aa: CASSPGTQTGELFF
v_call: TRBV5-1
j_call: TRBJ2-2
clone_size: -
d_call: -

cdr3_nt: TGTGCCAGCAGCTTAAGAGCTTTGGACAGGGTAGTCGGGGCCAACGTCCTGACTTTC
cdr3_aa: CASSLRALDRVVGANVLTF
v_call: TRBV7-3
j_call: TRBJ2-6
clone_size: many
d_call: TRBD1

cdr3_nt: TGTGCCAGCAGCCAAGATCCTAGCGGGGGGGCGAGAGAGACCCAGTACTTC
cdr3_aa: CASSQDPSGGARETQYF
v_call: TRBV4-2
j_call: TRBJ2-5
clone_size: many
d_call: TRBD2

cdr3_nt: TGTGCCATCAGTGGTCTTGCCGGGACTAGCGGTTACACAGATACGCAGTATTTT
cdr3_aa: CAISGLAGTSGYTDTQYF
v_call: TRBV10-3
j_call: TRBJ2-3
clone_size: many
d_call: TRBD2

cdr3_nt: TGTGCCAGCAGTGTGGGGTACGAGCAGTACTTC
cdr3_aa: CASSVGYEQYF
v_call: TRBV25-1
j_call: TRBJ2-7
clone_size: many
d_call: -

cdr3_nt: TGTGCCAGCTCACCTCCGGGACAGAGCTATGGCTACACCTTC
cdr3_aa: CASSPPGQSYGYTF
v_call: TRBV18
j_call: TRBJ1-2
clone_size: few
d_call: TRBD1

cdr3_nt: TGTGCCAGCAGCCTCGGGGGGGGGAACATTCAGTACTTC
cdr3_aa: CASSLGGGNIQYF
v_call: TRBV7-2
j_call: TRBJ2-4
clone_size: many
d_call: TRBD2

cdr3_nt: TGTGCCAGCAGTTTTGGTCTAGCGGGGGACACAGATACGCAGTATTTT
cdr3_aa: CASSFGLAGDTDTQYF
v_call: TRBV12-3/TRBV12-4
j_call: TRBJ2-3
clone_size: many
d_call: TRBD2

cdr3_nt: TGTGCCAGCAGGTTCTGGGCACATCCCGTGGGCACTGAAGCTTTCTTT
cdr3_aa: CASRFWAHPVGTEAFF
v_call: TRBV5-5
j_call: TRBJ1-1
clone_size: -
d_call: -

cdr3_nt: TGTGCCTGGTTCGGGGACAGGGGAGCGTGGACTGAAGCTTTCTTT
cdr3_aa: CAWFGDRGAWTEAFF
v_call: TRBV30
j_call: TRBJ1-1
clone_size: many
d_call: TRBD1

cdr3_nt: TGTGCCAGCAGTTGGGACATAAACACTGAAGCTTTCTTT
cdr3_aa: CASSWDINTEAFF
v_call: TRBV28
j_call: TRBJ1-1
clone_size: many
d_call: -

cdr3_nt: TGTGCCAGCAGCGCCAGTAGCTCTGGGGCCAACGTCCTGACTTTC
cdr3_aa: CASSASSSGANVLTF
v_call: TRBV13
j_call: TRBJ2-6
clone_size: -
d_call: -

cdr3_nt: TGTGCCAGCAGGGGGACTAGCGGATCCTACGAGCAGTACTTC
cdr3_aa: CASRGTSGSYEQYF
v_call: TRBV28
j_call: TRBJ2-7
clone_size: many
d_call: TRBD2